This T cell receptor (beta chain) was identified during a study of blood T cell repertoires in COVID-19. The CDR3 loop spans 12 amino acids. CDR1 and CDR2 (germline): LGHDT, YNNKEL (reference sequence). V was cut by 1 base and J by 8 bases, with 8 bases left in between. Repertoires were generated with immunoSEQ multiplex PCR, while TCRdb's copy carries only in-frame clones and drops some. The profile shows roughly 190,000 clones, roughly four fifths of them singletons. Sequenced input: peripheral blood. The chain is built from TRBV3-1 (or the pseudogene TRBV3-2) and TRBJ1-1, with D perhaps matching TRBD1 (6 bases). The source of this sequence is a woman aged 40 to 50 with acute or convalescent COVID-19. The CDR3 is CASSQATGEAFF. CDR3 DNA: TGTGCCAGCAGCCAAGCTACAGGGGAAGCTTTCTTT.